This paragraph covers one T cell receptor (beta chain) sequence. This entry belongs to a study of blood T cell repertoires in COVID-19. The overall study: Acute and convalescent COVID-19 specimens originated in the United States, Italy and Spain. The analysed material was cDNA or gDNA that came from T cells, B-cell-depleted T cells, or PBMCs.

Seattle enrolled patients during active infection and tracked them longitudinally. Authors' processing steps: Nucleated cell counts were estimated from reference gene primer amplification. Data came from immunoSEQ multiplex PCR; TCRdb stores just in-frame clones and leaves some out. Clonal size and the V and J genes are those of that table, whereas D and trimming came from the DNA. The sample has around 270,000 clones; 75% to 95% are singletons. With 5 bases removed from V and 6 bases from J, the gap between germline ends came to 15 bases. The germline CDR1 and CDR2 sequences are MGHRA and YSYEKL. This CDR3 has 14 amino acids.

Material for sequencing was peripheral blood. The chain uses TRBV4-1 and TRBJ2-3; tentatively, D is TRBD2 (5 bases). This sequence originates from a person under 30 with COVID-19, enrolled during active disease. This chain's CDR3 is CASSYSARGDTQYF. The CDR3 DNA sequence: TGCGCCAGCAGCTACTCGGCGCGCGGGGATACGCAGTATTTT.